The 9 T cell receptor beta chains reported below all come from one sample, sequenced in a study of OX40 agonist ivuxolimab in advanced cancers. Here immunoSEQ multiplex PCR was the method, and the copy in TCRdb shows in-frame clones only, minus some. The sample lists 15,000 to 20,000 clones, about 80% seen once, with less than 55% in the top ten. Sequences were derived from CD4+ or CD8+ T cells sorted from blood, sampled in a trial of the OX40 agonist ivuxolimab. The source of these receptors is an adult with an advanced solid tumor such as melanoma, head and neck, liver or kidney cancer.

The gene calls are TRBV6-6 and TRBJ2-1; TRBD2 might be the D (5 bases). Germline loops: CDR1 MNHNY, CDR2 SVGAGI (reference sequence). CDR3 length: 13 amino acids. Trimming removed 7 bases from V and 5 bases from J, with 12 bases in between. The DNA of the CDR3 is TGTGCCAGCACATCCCGGGATAACAATGAGCAGTTCTTC. This sequence encodes CASTSRDNNEQFF.

V and J are TRBV7-3 and TRBJ2-1; 9 bases line up with TRBD2. V shed 5 bases and J 4 bases; nucleotides not matched to a gene: 9. CDR3 length equals 16 residues. Germline V gene lookup returns CDR1 SGHTA and CDR2 FQGTGA. The CDR3 DNA is TGTGCCAGCAGCCCCCTCGGCGGGGGGGATTACAATGAGCAGTTCTTC. This codes for CASSPLGGGDYNEQFF.

The J gene is TRBJ1-1, the V gene TRBV13; D is uncertain. The length of the CDR3 is 11 residues. Looked up from germline, CDR1 is PRHDT and CDR2 is FYEKMQ (reference sequence). V was trimmed by 4 bases and J by 8 bases, leaving 8 bases between them. As DNA, the CDR3 is TGTGCCAGCAGCTCCAGGATGGAAGCTTTCTTT. Its translation is CASSSRMEAFF.

DNA of the CDR3: TGTGCCAGCAGCCCCGGGACTAGTTGGAACATTCAGTACTTC. The encoded protein is CASSPGTSWNIQYF. The chain uses TRBV5-5 and TRBJ2-4, with 8 bases aligning to TRBD2. Germline CDR1 reads SGHKS; CDR2 reads YYEKEE (reference sequence). This CDR3 has 14 amino acids. The V gene end was trimmed by 4 bases and the J gene end by 7 bases; junction bases not matched to a gene: 7. Combining the CDR3 with reference TRBV5-5 and TRBJ2-4 gives the whole variable domain DAGVTQSPTHLIKTRGQQVTLRCSPISGHKSVSWYQQVLGQGPQFIFQYYEKEERGRGNFPDRFSARQFPNYSSELNVNALLLGDSALYLCASSPGTSWNIQYFGAGTRLSVL.

The chain joins TRBV27 to TRBJ2-7; D unresolved. Trimming stripped 2 bases from V and 3 bases from J, with 8 bases between. The germline V gene encodes CDR1 MNHEY and CDR2 SMNVEV (reference sequence). The length of the CDR3 is 13 residues. The CDR3: CASSLLPFYEQYF. As DNA, the CDR3 is TGTGCCAGCAGTTTACTCCCTTTCTACGAGCAGTACTTC.

The chain uses TRBV4-1 and TRBJ1-2, with D perhaps matching TRBD1 (6 bases). The CDR3 is 14 amino acids. V was clipped by 2 bases and J by 4 bases, with 11 bases between them. The germline V gene encodes CDR1 MGHRA and CDR2 YSYEKL. As DNA, the CDR3 is TGCGCCAGCAGCCAAACCGGACAGATCTATGGCTACACCTTC. It is translated as CASSQTGQIYGYTF.

The chain uses TRBV11-3 and TRBJ2-3, with 8 bases that match TRBD2. Germline V gene lookup returns CDR1 SGHNT and CDR2 YENEEA. There are 13 residues in the CDR3. V was pared by 5 bases and J by 5 bases, with 3 bases of the junction left unmatched. CDR3 coding DNA: TGTGCCAGCAGCCTGCGGGGGGAAGATACGCAGTATTTT. It codes for CASSLRGEDTQYF.

This clone was seen a single time. The chain combines TRBV4-1 with TRBJ2-7; 10 bases fit TRBD1. The V gene's germline CDR1 is MGHRA and CDR2 YSYEKL. The trim removed 2 bases at V and 7 bases at J, leaving 8 bases unmatched. This CDR3 has 15 amino acids. CDR3 in amino acids: CASSQYGTGVGEQYF. CDR3 DNA sequence: TGCGCCAGCAGCCAATACGGGACAGGGGTGGGTGAGCAGTACTTC.

Sample share makes this clone medium-sized. V and J are TRBV5-1 and TRBJ2-1, with unresolved D. Trimming pared 4 bases from V and 5 bases from J, leaving 4 bases between. This CDR3 contains 11 residues. The germline CDR1 and CDR2 sequences are SGHRS and YFSETQ. The CDR3, as DNA: TGCGCCAGCAGCGGGAACAATGAGCAGTTCTTC. Encoded protein: CASSGNNEQFF.